What follows describes a single T cell receptor (beta chain). Its specificity is unknown. Within the sample, other DNA sequences also encode this same CDR3. With 2 bases removed from V and 1 base from J, the gap between germline ends came to 6 bases. The CDR3 extends over 13 amino acids. Germline loops: CDR1 MNHEY, CDR2 SVGAGI. This entry is derived from a study of shared clonotypes between healthy human individuals. Study-level background: Per-donor plates numbered three CD4 naive, three CD4 memory, two CD8 naive and one CD8 memory.

The study's findings and limits: Clonotype sharing among donors was expected to depend on sequencing depth.

Data came from immunoSEQ multiplex PCR; TCRdb stores just in-frame clones and leaves some out. This table has around 2.3 million clones, approximately 94% appearing once. The sample comprised naive CD4+ T cells sorted from blood. Subset denoted: CD45RA+ positively selected. V is TRBV6-5 and J is TRBJ2-7, with D perhaps TRBD1 or TRBD2 (5 bases each). The TCR comes from a man aged 18 to 29 in good health. In nucleotides, the CDR3 is TGTGCCAGCAGTTACGGGGGTTCCTACGAGCAGTACTTC. Amino acids: CASSYGGSYEQYF.